This T cell receptor (beta chain) derives from a study of chronic HIV infection and antiretroviral therapy (dated by TCRdb to about 2015). From a lookup of the germline V gene, CDR1 and CDR2 are SNHLY and FYNNEI. V and J lose 2 bases and 5 bases, and a span of 15 bases separates them. The CDR3 goes from the cysteine to the phenylalanine over 15 residues. The only DNA kept is the CDR3, 45 bases in frame from the first base. Preparation of the library involved 5' RACE. Sequencing took place on an Illumina MiSeq. TCRdb redid the processing of the public reads, applying fastp at Q25 and MiXCR, and retained in-frame beta chains. Each CDR3 protein gets just one entry, which takes the most common genes and DNA from the rows behind it. The sample records some 46,000 distinct CDR3 sequences, about 20% of which are singletons. The ten top clones hold roughly 3% of the sample. On this clonotype itself: Its cognate antigen has yet to be identified. Base qualities are not recorded, but no much larger clone differs from it by a single base.

This receptor was identified in an adult who had HIV and had not received antiretroviral therapy, or was an uninfected healthy control (not recorded which). The specimen was peripheral blood. Recombination linked TRBV2 to TRBJ1-1, with TRBD1 as a weak D call on 6 bases. The CDR3 has the sequence CASSESHRVGTEAFF. The nucleotide sequence reads TGTGCCAGCAGTGAAAGTCACAGGGTGGGAACTGAAGCTTTCTTT.